This T cell receptor (beta chain) is from a study of T cell changes during pregnancy in multiple sclerosis. The ends lost 5 bases at V and 1 base at J; junction bases unmatched: 0. Germline values: CDR1 SGHAT, CDR2 FQNNGV. CDR3 size: 14 residues. The method was immunoSEQ multiplex PCR; TCRdb's version includes in-frame clones alone and lacks a portion of them. The profile covers fewer than 45,000 clones, with 88% appearing a single time and roughly 5.5% taken by the ten largest. The chain combines TRBV11-2 with TRBJ2-2; TRBD1 matches at 8 bases. This receptor was obtained from a female donor in good health, enrolled as a control in a pregnancy study. Sequences were derived from CD8+ T cells from peripheral blood mononuclear cells, sampled after pregnancy. The CDR3 region is CASSGTGNTGELFF. CDR3 coding DNA: TGTGCCAGCAGCGGGACAGGGAACACCGGGGAGCTGTTTTTT.